The sequence of this T cell receptor beta chain was determined in a study of shared clonotypes between healthy human individuals. Notes on the study in general: Naive subsets typically showed greater estimated richness than memory subsets.

Profiled with immunoSEQ multiplex PCR; TCRdb holds only in-frame clones, not every one. The data contain some 600,000 clones, approximately 96% of them seen just once; the ten biggest clones take up about 0.12%. A note on this clone: Antigen unknown. The sample carries other DNA sequences with the same CDR3.

Terminally differentiated effector memory CD45RA+ cells were excluded from the naive CD8 cells, which were CD45RO-negative and positively selected for CCR7. CDR3 length: 11 residues. V gave up 4 bases and J gave up 4 bases, with 1 base separating them. Germline V CDR1 and CDR2: WSHSY, SAAADI. The rearrangement uses TRBV10-2 and TRBJ2-2; D is undetermined. The sequenced sample consisted of naive CD8+ T cells sorted from blood. The clonotype originates from a woman in her twenties or thirties in good health. CDR3 DNA sequence: TGCGCCAGCAGTGCCACCGGGGAGCTGTTTTTT. It translates to CASSATGELFF.